Listed here are 21 T cell receptor beta chains from one sample, sequenced in a study of technical replicates of blood from a few donors (dated by TCRdb to 2017 to 2019). Library preparation was by the immunoSEQ multiplex PCR assay. TCRdb carries this immuneACCESS record with in-frame sequences only. Its versions omit some clonotypes, under half of them owing to an unresolved V gene in the studies checked, with the rest unexplained. The sample table shows 80,000 to 95,000 clones, and 90% to 97% are seen once. Of the sample, about 0.39% falls within the top ten clones. Sequencing was done on a sample of T cells isolated from PBMCs. All receptors come from a human donor in good health.

The rearrangement uses TRBV4-1 and TRBJ1-5; 9 bases fit TRBD1. CDR1 MGHRA and CDR2 YSYEKL come from the germline V gene. Losses at the gene ends were 1 base for V and 5 bases for J; bases not matched to a gene: 9. The CDR3 extends over 17 amino acids. CDR3 protein: CASSQVRQGVGDQPQHF. In nucleotides, the CDR3 is TGCGCCAGCAGCCAAGTTAGACAGGGGGTTGGAGATCAGCCCCAGCATTTT.

Details on this clone: Other DNA sequences of this sample code for an identical CDR3. This chain links TRBV7-2 with TRBJ1-5, with 7 bases aligning to TRBD1. This CDR3 is built from 14 residues. The germline V gene has CDR1 SGHTA and CDR2 FQGNSA. Trimming cost V 5 bases and J 7 bases; bases outside gene matches: 8. The CDR3 is CASSPRTGNQPQHF. The CDR3 DNA reads as TGTGCCAGCAGCCCTCGGACAGGAAACCAGCCCCAGCATTTT.

This chain connects TRBV6-1 to TRBJ2-7; 10 bases align to TRBD2. The CDR3 runs 15 residues. Looked up from germline, CDR1 is MNHNS and CDR2 is SASEGT. V gave up 4 bases and J gave up 7 bases; unmatched junction bases: 10. CDR3 loop: CASSGKAGGPREQYF. The CDR3 bases are TGTGCCAGCAGTGGTAAAGCGGGAGGGCCACGGGAGCAGTACTTC.

V is TRBV7-8 and J is TRBJ1-1; D gene ambiguous. V lost 1 base to trimming and J lost 3 bases, with 6 bases between them. Germline V lookup: CDR1 SGHVS, CDR2 FQNEAQ. This CDR3 region has 13 residues. CDR3 DNA sequence: TGTGCCAGCAGCTTAGACGGAGACACTGAAGCTTTCTTT. Protein product: CASSLDGDTEAFF.

This rearrangement joins TRBV7-8 to TRBJ1-5; 9 bases match TRBD1. Germline V CDR1 and CDR2: SGHVS, FQNEAQ. V was pared by 1 base and J by 7 bases, with 8 bases of the junction left unmatched. This CDR3 comprises 16 residues. CDR3 coding DNA: TGTGCCAGCAGCTTAGAGTGGGGGACAGGGCCCCAGCCCCAGCATTTT. Its translation: CASSLEWGTGPQPQHF.

To note about this clone: The junction and the germline gene differ at one end; a read error may be behind it. This sequence joins TRBV20-1 and TRBJ1-5, with D perhaps TRBD1 (5 bases). Germline V CDR1 and CDR2: DFQATT, SNEGSKA (reference sequence). The CDR3 contains 10 residues. CDR3 amino acids: CSVRSGSQHF. The CDR3 DNA follows: TGCAGTGTTAGATCAGGGTCCCAGCATTTT.

The CDR3 reads CASSPSGRVYEQYF. CDR3 coding DNA: TGTGCCAGCAGCCCTAGCGGGAGGGTTTACGAGCAGTACTTC. This sequence joins TRBV7-9 and TRBJ2-7, with 12 positions matching TRBD2. Germline CDR1 and CDR2: SEHNR and FQNEAQ (reference sequence). V trimming: 5 bases; J trimming: 4 bases; junction bases outside the gene matches: 3. CDR3 length: 14 amino acids.

This clone was counted once. V gene TRBV4-1 combines with J gene TRBJ2-1; D is perhaps TRBD2 (6 bases). Germline V gene data show CDR1 as MGHRA and CDR2 as YSYEKL. V was cut by 6 bases and J by 4 bases, with 19 bases left in between. The CDR3 contains 16 residues. CDR3 nucleotide sequence: TGCGCCAGCAGGCAAACCTCTAGCGACGTTTACAATGAGCAGTTCTTC. This sequence encodes CASRQTSSDVYNEQFF.

The rearrangement links TRBV7-3 to TRBJ2-7; 8 bases align to TRBD2. Germline values: CDR1 SGHTA, CDR2 FQGTGA. J was trimmed by 1 base and V by 4 bases; bases with no gene match: 6. The length of the CDR3 is 15 residues. The CDR3 DNA follows: TGTGCCAGCAGCTCGGGACTAGTCAATTCCTACGAGCAGTACTTC. Translating gives CASSSGLVNSYEQYF.

The V and J genes are TRBV4-3 and TRBJ2-5; D not certain. CDR3 size: 14 residues. Trimming pared 0 bases from V and 8 bases from J, leaving 13 bases between. From germline, CDR1 is LGHNA and CDR2 YSLEER. The CDR3: CASSQDLGAETQYF. For the CDR3, the DNA is TGCGCCAGCAGCCAAGACTTAGGTGCGGAAACCCAGTACTTC.

The rearrangement uses TRBV29-1 and TRBJ2-7; the match to TRBD1 covers 7 bases. CDR3 size: 14 residues. V dropped 5 bases and J dropped 6; count of bases not matched to a gene: 13. In germline, CDR1 is SQVTM, CDR2 ANQGSEA. The CDR3: CSVPGQQNPLEQYF. The CDR3 DNA reads TGCAGCGTTCCGGGACAGCAAAATCCCCTCGAGCAGTACTTC.

The chain couples TRBV9 to TRBJ1-2; D unresolved. The CDR3 covers 18 residues. Germline assignment: CDR1 SGDLS and CDR2 YYNGEE. Deletions cut 3 bases from V and 0 bases from J, with 21 bases between. In DNA form, the CDR3 reads TGTGCCAGCAGCGCCTCTCATGAGGGCAGCATCTCTAACTATGGCTACACCTTC. Its protein product is CASSASHEGSISNYGYTF.

The V and J genes are TRBV27 and TRBJ2-1; 10 nucleotides line up with TRBD2. This CDR3 has 13 residues. CDR1 is MNHEY and CDR2 is SMNVEV in the germline V gene (reference sequence). The CDR3 DNA is TGTGGCACCGGGACTAGCGTTCCCAATGAGCAGTTCTTC. It encodes CGTGTSVPNEQFF.

V usage is TRBV29-1 and J usage is TRBJ2-3; D uncertain. Germline CDR1 reads SQVTM; CDR2 reads ANQGSEA. With 6 bases removed from V and 3 bases from J, the gap between germline ends came to 4 bases. The CDR3 is 10 amino acids. In nucleotides, the CDR3 is TGCAGCGTAGAGACAGATACGCAGTATTTT. Its translation: CSVETDTQYF.

The gene calls are TRBV7-8 and TRBJ2-1; D call uncertain. V was cut by 2 bases and J by 4 bases, with 6 bases left in between. The germline CDR1 and CDR2 sequences are SGHVS and FQNEAQ. The CDR3 has 13 amino acids. For the CDR3, the DNA is TGTGCCAGCAGCTTACAGTTGTACAATGAGCAGTTCTTC. It yields the protein CASSLQLYNEQFF.

The V and J genes are TRBV25-1 and TRBJ2-2; maybe TRBD2 (6 bases). CDR3 length equals 13 residues. Trimming took off 3 bases at V and 8 bases at J, with 10 bases between the two ends. Germline loops: CDR1 MGHDK, CDR2 SYGVNS. In nucleotides, the CDR3 is TGTGCCAGCAGTGAGGGGGGATTAGGGGAGCTGTTTTTT. It encodes CASSEGGLGELFF.

The chain couples TRBV11-2 to TRBJ1-2; 9 bases are shared with TRBD1. J was trimmed by 7 bases and V by 5 bases; bases with no gene match: 11. The germline V gene has CDR1 SGHAT and CDR2 FQNNGV. The CDR3 runs to 15 residues. CDR3 residues: CASSPGTGGSSGYTF. In DNA form, the CDR3 reads TGTGCCAGCAGCCCAGGCACAGGGGGCAGTTCTGGCTACACCTTC.

The chain couples TRBV7-2 to TRBJ1-1, with D maybe TRBD1 (5 bases). V lost 5 bases and J 4 bases, leaving 23 bases between the germline ends. Germline CDR1 reads SGHTA; CDR2 reads FQGNSA. CDR3 length: 17 amino acids. The CDR3 sequence: CASSQLIGGATGTEAFF. The CDR3 nucleotides are TGTGCCAGCAGCCAATTAATTGGAGGGGCGACGGGCACTGAAGCTTTCTTT.

The V call is TRBV19, the J call TRBJ1-4; a weak D match, TRBD1 (5 bases). Trimming shortened V by 2 bases and J by 8 bases, and 12 bases separated the two germline ends. Germline V gene data show CDR1 as LNHDA and CDR2 as SQIVND (reference sequence). The CDR3 is 14 amino acids. The CDR3 coding sequence is TGTGCCAGTAGTATAAGGGTACGGGGGGAAAAACTGTTTTTT. Its translation: CASSIRVRGEKLFF.

This chain links TRBV19 with TRBJ1-1; D is undetermined. The germline gives CDR1 LNHDA, CDR2 SQIVND (reference sequence). This CDR3 has 12 amino acids. V lost 5 bases to trimming and J lost 7 bases, with 11 bases between them. The CDR3 protein is CASSPPTGEAFF. The CDR3 DNA is TGTGCCAGTAGTCCCCCTACCGGTGAAGCTTTCTTT.

V and J are TRBV6-5 and TRBJ2-5; 8 bases match TRBD2. Per the germline V gene, CDR1 is MNHEY and CDR2 is SVGAGI. The CDR3 sequence is 14 residues long. With 5 bases clipped from V and 3 bases from J, the junction kept 5 bases outside the gene matches. Here the CDR3 DNA reads TGTGCCAGCAGTATAGGACTAGCTGAAGAGACCCAGTACTTC. This sequence encodes CASSIGLAEETQYF.